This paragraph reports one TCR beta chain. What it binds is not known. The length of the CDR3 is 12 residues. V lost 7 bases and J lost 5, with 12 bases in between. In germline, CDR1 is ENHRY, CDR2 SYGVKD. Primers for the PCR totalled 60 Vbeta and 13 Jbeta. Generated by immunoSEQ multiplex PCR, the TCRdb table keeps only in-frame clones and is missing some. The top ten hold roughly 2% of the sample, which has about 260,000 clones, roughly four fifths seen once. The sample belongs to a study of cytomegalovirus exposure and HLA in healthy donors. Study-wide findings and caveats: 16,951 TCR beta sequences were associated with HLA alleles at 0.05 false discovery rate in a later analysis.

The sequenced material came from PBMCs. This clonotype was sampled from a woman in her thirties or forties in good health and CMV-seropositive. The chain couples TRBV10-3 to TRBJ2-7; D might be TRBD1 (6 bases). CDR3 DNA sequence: TGTGCCATCAAGGCAGGGGTTGACGAGCAGTACTTC. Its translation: CAIKAGVDEQYF.